Presented here are 18 T cell receptor beta chains from one specimen sequenced in a study of control samples from healthy donors and cancer patients. Here immunoSEQ multiplex PCR was the method, and the copy in TCRdb shows in-frame clones only, minus some. The sample has some 160,000 clones; about 94% are singletons. The sequenced sample was blood. These receptors originate from a middle-aged woman in good health.

The rearrangement links TRBV6-6 to TRBJ1-4; D might be TRBD1 (6 bases). From germline, CDR1 is MNHNY and CDR2 SVGAGI (reference sequence). Trimming pared 11 bases from V and 2 bases from J, leaving 15 bases between. This CDR3 has 14 residues. CDR3 DNA sequence: TGTGCCCTCGGCGGGGGGGCTACTAATGAAAAACTGTTTTTT. Its translation is CALGGGATNEKLFF.

The V call is TRBV7-9, the J call TRBJ1-3; no reliable D call. This CDR3 has 13 amino acids. The V gene's germline CDR1 is SEHNR and CDR2 FQNEAQ (reference sequence). V was shortened by 1 base and J by 4 bases, with 5 bases between the two germline ends. The DNA of the CDR3 is TGTGCCAGCAGCTTAGACGGGGGAAACACCATATATTTT. Translation: CASSLDGGNTIYF. The variable domain in full, completed from reference TRBV7-9 and TRBJ1-3, reads DTGVSQNPRHKITKRGQNVTFRCDPISEHNRLYWYRQTLGQGPEFLTYFQNEAQLEKSRLLSDRFSAERPKGSFSTLEIQRTEQGDSAMYLCASSLDGGNTIYFGEGSWLTVV.

The chain carries TRBV29-1 and TRBJ2-7; D is possibly TRBD1 or TRBD2 (5 bases each). CDR1 is SQVTM, CDR2 ANQGSEA, per germline. The CDR3 has 12 amino acids. V was shortened by 3 bases and J by 3 bases, with 9 bases between the two germline ends. DNA for the CDR3: TGCAGCGTTGAGGGGGAGAACTACGAGCAGTACTTC. Translation: CSVEGENYEQYF.

The chain links TRBV29-1 to TRBJ2-7; D is unclear. Germline assignment: CDR1 SQVTM and CDR2 ANQGSEA. The CDR3 spans 11 residues. V was cut by 4 bases and J by 6 bases, with 10 bases left in between. In DNA, the CDR3 is TGCAGCGTTGGGTCCGGGTTCGAGCAGTACTTC. It is translated as CSVGSGFEQYF.

This chain uses TRBV30 with TRBJ1-6; the D gene is possibly TRBD1 (6 bases). This CDR3 has 17 residues. CDR1 is GTSNPN and CDR2 is SVGIG in the germline V gene (reference sequence). V was shortened by 3 bases and J by 7 bases, with 22 bases between the two germline ends. Written as DNA, the CDR3 is TGTGCCTGGAGCGGCAGATTCCGGGACACCGAAAATTCACCCCTCCACTTT. Residues: CAWSGRFRDTENSPLHF.

The gene calls are TRBV6-1 and TRBJ1-1; TRBD1 agrees at 9 bases. This CDR3 region has 15 residues. J gave up 11 bases and V 2 bases, and 12 bases lay outside the gene matches. The germline V gene has CDR1 MNHNS and CDR2 SASEGT. The DNA of the CDR3 is TGTGCCAGCAGTGAAAATTCGGGACAGGGAAGGGCGGCTTTCTTT. It yields the protein CASSENSGQGRAAFF.

The chain has TRBV30 and TRBJ1-6; D is undetermined. The CDR3 consists of 13 residues. V was pared by 1 base and J by 6 bases, with 7 bases between. Germline assignment: CDR1 GTSNPN and CDR2 SVGIG (reference sequence). CDR3 in DNA: TGTGCCTGGAGTGGAATAGTTAATTCACCCCTCCACTTT. Residues: CAWSGIVNSPLHF. The full variable domain, with the rest looked up from reference TRBV30 and TRBJ1-6, is SQTIHQWPATLVQPVGSPLSLECTVEGTSNPNLYWYRQAAGRGLQLLFYSVGIGQISSEVPQNLSASRPQDRQFILSSKKLLLSDSGFYLCAWSGIVNSPLHFGNGTRLTVT.

The V gene is TRBV9, the J gene TRBJ1-4, with a weak D call TRBD1 (6 bases). The CDR3 sequence is 15 residues long. The V end lost 4 bases, the J end lost 7 bases, and 17 bases lay between the germline ends. Germline CDR1 and CDR2: SGDLS and YYNGEE. CDR3 coding DNA: TGTGCCAGCAGCCCGAGTGGGGGGGCGAGTGAAAAACTGTTTTTT. As protein: CASSPSGGASEKLFF.

The gene calls are TRBV4-3 and TRBJ1-2; maybe TRBD1 (5 bases). V was trimmed by 0 bases and J by 8 bases, leaving 16 bases between them. Germline assignment: CDR1 LGHNA and CDR2 YSLEER. The CDR3 sequence is 15 residues long. The CDR3 loop is CASSQDYGTPVGYTF. The CDR3 bases are TGCGCCAGCAGCCAAGACTACGGGACCCCGGTAGGCTACACCTTC.

V gene TRBV3-1 (or the pseudogene TRBV3-2) combines with J gene TRBJ2-3; 9 bases map to TRBD2. Germline V gene lookup returns CDR1 LGHDT and CDR2 YNNKEL (reference sequence). The CDR3 spans 16 residues. Unmatched junction bases numbered 12, after V lost 4 bases and J lost 7 bases. DNA for the CDR3: TGTGCCAGCAGCCCACTCGGGGCGCGGGGGGGGAATACGCAGTATTTT. It translates to CASSPLGARGGNTQYF.

This chain connects TRBV5-6 to TRBJ2-7; 12 nucleotides agree with TRBD2. The CDR3 is 14 amino acids. Trimming at V came to 3 bases and at J to 4 bases, leaving 2 bases not matched to a gene. Germline-derived CDR1 and CDR2 are SGHDT and YYEEEE. CDR3 residues: CASSSTSGSYEQYF. As DNA, the CDR3 is TGTGCCAGCAGCTCGACTAGCGGGAGTTACGAGCAGTACTTC.

The V call is TRBV5-1, the J call TRBJ1-1; D perhaps matches TRBD1 (6 bases). Germline V gene sequence: CDR1 SGHRS, CDR2 YFSETQ. The CDR3 extends over 14 amino acids. V lost 2 bases and J 4 bases, leaving 12 bases between the germline ends. Here the CDR3 DNA reads TGCGCCAGCAGCTTTTCTCAGGGGTCCACTGAAGCTTTCTTT. Its protein product is CASSFSQGSTEAFF.

The chain uses TRBV11-1 and TRBJ2-1; TRBD1 is a possible D gene (6 bases). There are 15 residues in the CDR3. The V end was cut by 1 base, the J end by 3 bases, with 10 bases between. The germline CDR1 and CDR2 sequences are SGHAT and FQDESV (reference sequence). CDR3 in amino acids: CASSLGGGNYNEQFF. CDR3 nucleotides: TGTGCCAGCAGCTTAGGAGGGGGAAACTACAATGAGCAGTTCTTC.

Comments on this clone: The identical CDR3 is also encoded by other nucleotide sequences in the sample. This chain joins TRBV6-5 and TRBJ1-1; D is unclear. The CDR3 is 13 residues long. V lost 0 bases and J 5 bases, leaving 7 bases between the germline ends. Germline CDR1 MNHEY, CDR2 SVGAGI. CDR3: CASSYSDYTEAFF. The CDR3 DNA follows: TGTGCCAGCAGTTACTCGGATTATACTGAAGCTTTCTTT.

The genes are TRBV6-5 and TRBJ1-5; D unresolved. From germline, CDR1 is MNHEY and CDR2 SVGAGI. The CDR3 is 12 residues long. Deletions cut 10 bases from V and 6 bases from J, with 13 bases between. The CDR3 sequence is CAIRQGVQPQHF. DNA for the CDR3: TGTGCCATTAGACAAGGAGTTCAGCCCCAGCATTTT.

The V call is TRBV18, the J call TRBJ2-2; D is unresolved. The ends were cut back, 5 bases at V and 1 base at J, with 8 bases in the middle. CDR1 and CDR2 from the germline V gene are KGHSH and LQKENI. CDR3 length equals 14 residues. CDR3 DNA sequence: TGTGCCAGCTCAACCGACTGGAACACCGGGGAGCTGTTTTTT. It translates to CASSTDWNTGELFF.

The rearrangement joins TRBV4-3 to TRBJ1-6, with TRBD1 as a possible D gene (5 bases). V was shortened by 3 bases and J by 8 bases, with 11 bases between the two germline ends. The length of the CDR3 is 14 residues. The germline CDR1 and CDR2 sequences are LGHNA and YSLEER. The DNA for the CDR3 is TGCGCCAGCAGCCAGTCAGGGCTACATTCACCCCTCCACTTT. This sequence encodes CASSQSGLHSPLHF.

The rearrangement joins TRBV14 to TRBJ2-4, with unresolved D. Trimming left V 4 bases short and J 7 bases short, with 20 bases between. This CDR3 contains 16 residues. Germline CDR1 reads SGHDN; CDR2 reads FVKESK. CDR3 DNA sequence: TGTGCCAGCAGCCCCCCCGGACCGCTCGGAAAGAACATTCAGTACTTC. Protein sequence: CASSPPGPLGKNIQYF.